This T cell receptor (beta chain) was sequenced in a study of T-cell reconstitution after alpha-beta-depleted transplantation in children. Study conclusions and caveats: Reports say that about two months after transplant, the alpha-beta T cells came out of several hundred graft clones that had expanded. In some patients, recipient T cells and intrathymic progenitors surviving conditioning explained high day-60 diversity.

Unique molecular identifiers were incorporated when the TCRbeta library was constructed. Via MiXCR, TCRdb re-called the PCR reads, giving one row per CDR3 protein. The sample contains just over 950,000 distinct CDR3 sequences, about 31% of which appear only once. Per the germline V gene, CDR1 is SEHNR and CDR2 is FQNEAQ (reference sequence). The CDR3 is 16 amino acids. Losses at the gene ends were 4 bases for V and 3 bases for J; bases not matched to a gene: 12. This clonotype was seen a handful of times. Its target is unknown. The sequence was collected from a boy in the first two years of life who had a stem cell transplant for SCID, so the T cells may come from the graft donor. Specimen: PBMCs, mostly from graft donor cells, collected 360 days after TCRalphabeta/CD19-depleted stem cell transplant. The genes are TRBV7-9 and TRBJ2-7; 7 nucleotides align to TRBD1. CDR3 nucleotide sequence: TGTGCCAGCAGCTACCACAGGGGATGGGCCGACTACGAGCAGTACTTC. Protein product: CASSYHRGWADYEQYF.